These 23 T cell receptor beta chains originate from one sample sequenced in a study of cytomegalovirus exposure and HLA in healthy donors. Assay: immunoSEQ multiplex PCR; the TCRdb copy retains only in-frame clones and omits some. The sample consists of roughly 150,000 clones, around 92% of them appearing once. The specimen was PBMCs. The receptors were sampled from a woman between 18 and 29 years old in good health and CMV-seropositive.

This chain links TRBV6-4 with TRBJ2-7, with 14 positions matching TRBD2. Per the germline V gene, CDR1 is MRHNA and CDR2 is SNTAGT. V gave up 2 bases and J gave up 6 bases; unmatched junction bases: 9. This CDR3 is 17 amino acids long. CDR3 loop: CASSDPTRTSGRTEQYF. For the CDR3, the DNA is TGTGCCAGCAGTGACCCGACCCGGACTAGCGGGAGGACCGAGCAGTACTTC.

This rearrangement joins TRBV27 to TRBJ2-7; possibly TRBD1 for D (5 bases). CDR1 and CDR2 from the germline V gene are MNHEY and SMNVEV (reference sequence). Trimming took off 3 bases at V and 0 bases at J, with 12 bases between the two ends. This CDR3 comprises 15 residues. The CDR3 sequence: CASSFSGLNSYEQYF. CDR3 in DNA: TGTGCCAGCAGTTTTTCAGGGTTGAACTCCTACGAGCAGTACTTC.

The rearrangement uses TRBV11-3 and TRBJ1-4, with D uncertain. The CDR3 is 13 amino acids. Trimming removed 6 bases from V and 7 bases from J, with 12 bases in between. Germline V gene sequence: CDR1 SGHNT, CDR2 YENEEA. The DNA for the CDR3 is TGTGCCAGCAGTCGCAACTCCCCTGAAAAACTGTTTTTT. Amino acids: CASSRNSPEKLFF.

The chain links TRBV4-1 to TRBJ2-5; D is undetermined. Germline V gene lookup returns CDR1 MGHRA and CDR2 YSYEKL. V dropped 2 bases and J dropped 5 bases, with 12 bases sitting between them. The CDR3 loop spans 14 amino acids. The CDR3 region has the DNA TGCGCCAGCAGCCAACCATGGCCCGGGGAGACCCAGTACTTC. Residues: CASSQPWPGETQYF.

To note about this clone: The same CDR3 also results from other DNA sequences found in this sample. The V and J genes are TRBV4-3 and TRBJ2-7, with 9 bases identical to TRBD1. Trimming at V came to 0 bases and at J to 1 base, leaving 4 bases not matched to a gene. Germline CDR1 LGHNA, CDR2 YSLEER. This CDR3 has 16 amino acids. CDR3 residues: CASSQEGTGISYEQYF. In DNA, the CDR3 is TGCGCCAGCAGCCAAGAGGGGACAGGGATATCCTACGAGCAGTACTTC.

For the CDR3, the DNA is TGTGCCAGCAGAAACCGGGACATACAAGAGACCCAGTACTTC. It translates to CASRNRDIQETQYF. The chain joins TRBV6-6 to TRBJ2-5, with D possibly being TRBD1 (6 bases). Trimming removed 6 bases at V and 2 bases at J, with 13 bases between. The CDR3 sequence is 14 residues long. Germline-derived CDR1 and CDR2 are MNHNY and SVGAGI (reference sequence).

For this clone: The same CDR3 arises from other DNA sequences in this sample as well. The chain has TRBV11-3 and TRBJ2-1; the match to TRBD2 covers 12 bases. This CDR3 is built from 16 residues. Germline CDR1 is SGHNT and CDR2 is YENEEA. The J segment lost 0 bases and the V segment lost 3 bases, leaving 0 bases of the junction unmatched. CDR3 sequence reads: CASSLTSGSSYNEQFF. In DNA form, the CDR3 reads TGTGCCAGCAGCTTGACTAGCGGGAGCTCCTACAATGAGCAGTTCTTC.

The chain couples TRBV4-1 to TRBJ2-1; D gene unclear. Trimming left V 1 base short and J 8 bases short, with 15 bases between. Germline V gene data show CDR1 as MGHRA and CDR2 as YSYEKL. The CDR3 is made up of 15 amino acids. In DNA form, the CDR3 reads TGCGCCAGCAGCCAAGTTCAGTGGCCCATCTATGAGCAGTTCTTC. Its translation is CASSQVQWPIYEQFF.

CDR3 in amino acids: CASSYLQGYANIQYF. In DNA form, the CDR3 reads TGTGCCAGCAGCTACCTCCAGGGTTATGCGAACATTCAGTACTTC. The chain couples TRBV11-1 to TRBJ2-4; D is possibly TRBD1 (5 bases). CDR1 is SGHAT and CDR2 is FQDESV in the germline V gene (reference sequence). The CDR3 sequence is 15 residues long. Trimming took 4 bases from V and 7 from J, leaving 17 bases between them.

V gene TRBV10-3 combines with J gene TRBJ2-1, with 10 bases that match TRBD2. This CDR3 contains 15 residues. Germline assignment: CDR1 ENHRY and CDR2 SYGVKD. The V gene end was trimmed by 10 bases and the J gene end by 7 bases; junction bases not matched to a gene: 13. The chain's CDR3 is CATWGPSGSVNEQFF. The CDR3 DNA sequence: TGTGCCACGTGGGGGCCTAGCGGGAGTGTTAATGAGCAGTTCTTC.

The V gene is TRBV28, the J gene TRBJ2-3; perhaps TRBD2 as D (6 bases). Germline values: CDR1 MDHEN, CDR2 SYDVKM. The CDR3 consists of 18 residues. The V end lost 2 bases, the J end lost 6 bases, and 24 bases lay between the germline ends. The CDR3 nucleotides read TGTGCCAGCAGTTTACTACTCAATCGCCGGGACTCCATGGATACGCAGTATTTT. This translates into CASSLLLNRRDSMDTQYF.

This clone came up once. This rearrangement joins TRBV30 to TRBJ2-3, with a tentative D call TRBD2 (5 bases). Germline V gene sequence: CDR1 GTSNPN, CDR2 SVGIG (reference sequence). This CDR3 is built from 13 residues. V lost 7 bases, J lost 2 bases, and 13 bases lay in between. Here the CDR3 reads CAFRGRATDTQYF. The CDR3 region has the DNA TGTGCCTTCCGAGGGCGGGCCACAGATACGCAGTATTTT.

The rearrangement joins TRBV5-6 to TRBJ2-5; 8 nucleotides match TRBD2. The CDR3 totals 15 residues. Germline V gives CDR1 SGHDT, CDR2 YYEEEE. The V and J ends lost 0 bases and 2 bases, in that order; junction bases with no gene match: 3. This CDR3 is CASSLAGGIQETQYF. The CDR3 nucleotides read TGTGCCAGCAGCTTGGCGGGGGGGATACAAGAGACCCAGTACTTC. The variable domain in full, with the rest retrieved from reference TRBV5-6 and TRBJ2-5, is DAGVTQSPTHLIKTRGQQVTLRCSPKSGHDTVSWYQQALGQGPQFIFQYYEEEERQRGNFPDRFSGHQFPNYSSELNVNALLLGDSALYLCASSLAGGIQETQYFGPGTRLLVL.

This chain connects TRBV18 to TRBJ1-1; D may be TRBD1 (5 bases). Germline lookup yields CDR1 KGHSH and CDR2 LQKENI. V lost 4 bases, J lost 8 bases, and 14 bases lay in between. The CDR3 covers 13 residues. The chain's CDR3 is CASSRSRDSEAFF. The CDR3 DNA sequence: TGTGCCAGCTCACGATCCCGGGACTCCGAAGCTTTCTTT.

The chain uses TRBV5-4 and TRBJ2-1; 9 nucleotides align to TRBD2. The CDR3 has 13 residues. CDR1 and CDR2 from the germline V gene are SGHNT and YYREEE (reference sequence). Trimming removed 4 bases from V and 7 bases from J; junction bases left unmatched: 3. The CDR3 reads CASSLTSGNEQFF. The CDR3 DNA follows: TGTGCCAGCAGCCTGACTAGCGGTAATGAGCAGTTCTTC.

CDR3 sequence (DNA): TGTGCCAGCAGTTTATCGGTACAGAAACTGTCCTACAATGAGCAGTTCTTC. Protein sequence: CASSLSVQKLSYNEQFF. The rearrangement links TRBV27 to TRBJ2-1; D ambiguous. Trimming removed 0 bases from V and 1 base from J, with 13 bases in between. Germline assignment: CDR1 MNHEY and CDR2 SMNVEV (reference sequence). The CDR3 consists of 17 residues.

The chain couples TRBV18 to TRBJ1-5, with D hard to call. This CDR3 is 12 amino acids long. V was shortened by 3 bases and J by 11 bases, with 11 bases between the two germline ends. Germline V gene lookup returns CDR1 KGHSH and CDR2 LQKENI. CDR3 sequence (DNA): TGTGCCAGCTCACCGAATGGCTTGGCCCAGCATTTT. This codes for CASSPNGLAQHF. Together with reference TRBV18 and TRBJ1-5, the CDR3 gives the full variable domain: NAGVMQNPRHLVRRRGQEARLRCSPMKGHSHVYWYRQLPEEGLKFMVYLQKENIIDESGMPKERFSAEFPKEGPSILRIQQVVRGDSAAYFCASSPNGLAQHFGDGTRLSIL.

In its sample, this clone was seen a few times. In DNA form, the CDR3 reads TGCGCCAGCAGCTTGACAGGGGGCAATCAGCCCCAGCATTTT. It encodes CASSLTGGNQPQHF. The V call is TRBV5-1, the J call TRBJ1-5; TRBD1 matches at 7 bases. The length of the CDR3 is 14 residues. V lost 1 base, J lost 2 bases, and 0 bases stayed unmatched. Germline V lookup: CDR1 SGHRS, CDR2 YFSETQ.

This chain uses TRBV19 with TRBJ1-4; TRBD1 agrees at 9 bases. Germline CDR1 LNHDA, CDR2 SQIVND (reference sequence). This CDR3 is 15 amino acids long. With V trimmed by 5 bases and J by 7 bases, 8 bases remained unmatched. The CDR3 coding sequence is TGTGCCAGTAGTTTACAGGGGGCGGAGGGTGAAAAACTGTTTTTT. It codes for CASSLQGAEGEKLFF.

The rearrangement links TRBV5-1 to TRBJ1-3; 7 nucleotides align to TRBD1. Trimming at V came to 4 bases and at J to 0 bases, leaving 7 bases not matched to a gene. CDR3 length equals 16 residues. Germline V gives CDR1 SGHRS, CDR2 YFSETQ. Written as DNA, the CDR3 is TGCGCCAGCAGCACAGGACAGGTGGTCTCTGGAAACACCATATATTTT. Protein: CASSTGQVVSGNTIYF.

The V and J genes are TRBV28 and TRBJ2-1; 7 nucleotides align to TRBD2. In germline, CDR1 is MDHEN, CDR2 SYDVKM. This CDR3 has 15 amino acids. Trimming removed 8 bases from V and 8 bases from J; junction bases left unmatched: 15. The DNA for the CDR3 is TGTGCCAGCCTCCCCTCCGGGCGGGGGTCAGATGAGCAGTTCTTC. Its protein product is CASLPSGRGSDEQFF.

The rearrangement links TRBV30 to TRBJ2-7; D possibly corresponds to TRBD1 (6 bases). The CDR3 is 13 amino acids. Germline V gene sequence: CDR1 GTSNPN, CDR2 SVGIG (reference sequence). With 4 bases removed from V and 1 base from J, the gap between germline ends came to 11 bases. Written as DNA, the CDR3 is TGTGCCTGGACCCCCGGACAGTCCTACGAGCAGTACTTC. This translates into CAWTPGQSYEQYF.

The rearrangement links TRBV7-9 to TRBJ2-5; TRBD1 might be the D (6 bases). V was shortened by 5 bases and J by 4 bases, with 17 bases between the two germline ends. The CDR3 runs 15 residues. Germline V gene data show CDR1 as SEHNR and CDR2 as FQNEAQ (reference sequence). The CDR3: CASSRPHTGTETQYF. CDR3 coding DNA: TGTGCCAGCAGCCGACCCCATACAGGGACAGAGACCCAGTACTTC.